Listed here is a single T cell receptor beta chain. Which antigen it targets is not known. Within one base of it there is no much larger clone, and no base qualities were kept. This entry is derived from a study of T cell responses to AZD1222 COVID-19 vaccine (dated by TCRdb to 2020 to 2023). About the investigation overall: Because spike-specific TCR depth and breadth did not differ between the two schedules, AZD1222 recipients who got a second dose at roughly 4 weeks were pooled with those who got a second dose at roughly 12 weeks. A total of 240 or so trial participants underwent TCR sequencing, of whom about 210 had received two doses of AZD1222 and about 25 had received two doses of the MenACWY control vaccine. Trial participants were enrolled into age subgroups of 18-55, 56-69 and 70-plus years, which contained around 150, 28 and 57 TCR-sequenced participants, respectively. Broad study findings and their caveats: Participants were mostly white British and included more females than males, and it was suggested by the authors that clonal diversity may have been underestimated. A significant rise in spike-specific TCR breadth and depth was observed after two AZD1222 doses relative to day 0 and relative to MenACWY recipients. Vaccine-associated CD4 TCRs spanned the whole spike protein, with dominant responses in regions 160-218 and 743-854. The 56-69-year group was small, and its depth increase did not reach significance, likely because of low power. Because no day 14 peak-response samples were available, repertoires were characterized only after the peak T cell response. Only a handful of AZD1222 recipients were SARS-CoV-2 seropositive at baseline, limiting conclusions about previously exposed vaccinees. Reportedly, close to half of the unique spike-specific TCRs recognized epitopes lying outside the regions that are mutated in the B.1.351 and B.1.1.7 variants.

This specimen's time point label, per the study, means: baseline before first vaccination. The vaccinee samples were drawn from two UK trials, COV001 and COV002, one of which was a single-blind randomized controlled phase 2/3 trial testing AZD1222 (ChAdOx1 nCoV-19) in healthy adults. For TCRbeta chain sequencing, PBMC samples were collected from trial participants at day 0 and at day 28 after the second dose. The CDR3 regions of human TCRbeta chains were analyzed by immunosequencing. Per the authors' processing: Repertoire TCRs were matched against a reference library of SARS-CoV-2-specific TCRs generated with the MIRA antigen-specificity platform. Breadth meant the fraction of unique TCRs that were SARS-CoV-2-associated, whereas depth meant the fraction of total T cells that were SARS-CoV-2-associated. Using the MIRA data, each spike-specific TCR was mapped to the spike region that the TCR reacts to and placed in a CD4 or CD8 class. Log10-transformed breadth and depth values were compared by one-way ANOVA with Sidak's multiple comparisons tests. The table comes from immuneACCESS by way of TCRdb, which keeps in-frame sequences with V and J called. Part of the clones is missing from these tables; in studies checked, under half for an unresolved V gene and the rest for unknown reasons. The DNA was the basis for D and trimming; V, J and clone size are from that table. For this sample the table gives roughly 180,000 clones, of which almost 95% were detected only once. Of the sample, 7% to 9.5% falls within the top ten clones.

Taken from the germline V gene (reference sequence), the CDR1 and CDR2 loops are MNHEY and SMNVEV. The CDR3 measures 14 amino acids from cysteine to phenylalanine. Of all the DNA, just the CDR3 is kept, 42 bases in frame from base 1. Trimmed from V: 0 bases; trimmed from J: 4 bases; junction bases lacking a gene match: 0. The specimen was peripheral blood, collected on day 0 of AZD1222 vaccination. This TCR was sampled from an adult in good health. The sequence joins TRBV27 to TRBJ2-3; 8 bases in the middle match TRBD1. The CDR3 protein is CASSLSTGADTQYF. The sequence in DNA is TGTGCCAGCAGTTTATCGACAGGGGCAGATACGCAGTATTTT.